A selection of T cell receptor beta chains follows, all from one sample in a study of shared clonotypes between healthy human individuals. The table came from immunoSEQ multiplex PCR; TCRdb's copy has only in-frame clones and leaves some out. The data hold just over 2,000,000 clones, with about 95% observed a single time. The sample consisted of naive CD8+ T cells sorted from blood. The receptors stem from a man between 18 and 29 years old in good health. Each CDR3 is given with its conserved first and last residue. The D gene is left open where the match is weak. Rows may omit the clone size; those that give it use once, few, many or a size class.

>TRBV28|NA|TRBJ2-7|NA
CASSEPWGSYEQYF
TGTGCCAGCTCCGAGCCCTGGGGCTCCTACGAGCAGTACTTC
>TRBV5-6|TRBD1|TRBJ2-7|NA
CASSLGQGRLHEQYF
TGTGCCAGCAGCCTAGGACAGGGGCGCCTCCACGAGCAGTACTTC
>TRBV10-2|NA|TRBJ1-1|once
CASGKGANTEAFF
TGCGCCAGCGGCAAAGGGGCGAACACTGAAGCTTTCTTT
>TRBV25-1|TRBD1|TRBJ2-7|NA
CASSLDPGTGGNYEQYF
TGTGCCAGCAGTCTCGACCCCGGGACAGGGGGCAACTACGAGCAGTACTTC
>TRBV7-8|NA|TRBJ1-5|few
CASSPTWGEGNQPQHF
TGTGCCAGCAGCCCGACTTGGGGAGAGGGCAATCAGCCCCAGCATTTT
>TRBV11-2|TRBD1|TRBJ1-2|NA
CASSLEPTGGWTRGYTF
TGTGCCAGCAGCTTAGAGCCGACAGGGGGCTGGACTCGCGGCTACACCTTC
>TRBV27|NA|TRBJ1-1|NA
CASSLGFMNTEAFF
TGTGCCAGCAGTTTAGGTTTCATGAACACTGAAGCTTTCTTT
>TRBV28|NA|TRBJ1-1|NA
CASSPLAGDLEAFF
TGTGCCAGCAGTCCGCTCGCCGGGGACCTTGAAGCTTTCTTT
>TRBV19|TRBD2|TRBJ2-5|NA
CASSARTSGGQETQYF
TGTGCCAGTAGTGCCCGGACTAGCGGGGGGCAAGAGACCCAGTACTTC
>TRBV4-1|NA|TRBJ2-1|NA
CASSQGPNQNNEQFF
TGCGCCAGCAGCCAGGGACCAAACCAAAACAATGAGCAGTTCTTC
>TRBV4-1|NA|TRBJ1-3|NA
CASSQDGDSGNTIYF
TGCGCCAGCAGCCAAGATGGAGACTCTGGAAACACCATATATTTT
>TRBV5-1|NA|TRBJ2-5|NA
CASSFTGPQETQYF
TGCGCCAGCAGCTTTACAGGGCCCCAAGAGACCCAGTACTTC
>TRBV6-5|NA|TRBJ1-2|NA
CASSSSQTGYYGYTF
TGTGCCAGCAGTTCCTCACAGACAGGCTACTATGGCTACACCTTC
>TRBV11-3|NA|TRBJ1-5|once
CASSHGDQPQHF
TGTGCCAGCAGTCACGGGGATCAGCCCCAGCATTTT
>TRBV30|NA|TRBJ1-1|NA
CAWDTGLWTEAFF
TGTGCCTGGGATACAGGGCTTTGGACTGAAGCTTTCTTT
>TRBV6-1|TRBD1|TRBJ2-7|NA
CASSEALGTGSYEQYF
TGTGCCAGCAGTGAAGCACTCGGGACAGGGTCCTACGAGCAGTACTTC
>TRBV28|TRBD2|TRBJ2-4|NA
CASSLPGGALGESKNIQYF
TGTGCCAGCAGTTTACCCGGGGGGGCCCTGGGTGAGTCCAAAAACATTCAGTACTTC
>TRBV11-2|NA|TRBJ2-2|NA
CASSLSARNTGELFF
TGTGCCAGCAGCTTATCGGCCAGAAACACCGGGGAGCTGTTTTTT
>TRBV5-4|TRBD1|TRBJ2-7|NA
CASSLTGGQEQYF
TGTGCCAGCAGCTTGACAGGGGGCCAAGAGCAGTACTTC
>TRBV18|NA|TRBJ2-5|NA
CASSPGETQYF
TGTGCCAGCTCTCCCGGAGAGACCCAGTACTTC
>TRBV5-4|NA|TRBJ2-7|NA
CASSDGPYEQYF
TGTGCCAGCAGCGATGGGCCCTACGAGCAGTACTTC
>TRBV7-2|TRBD2|TRBJ2-3|NA
CASSLRGLAASTDTQYF
TGTGCCAGCAGCTTACGCGGACTAGCGGCTAGCACAGATACGCAGTATTTT
>TRBV7-9|NA|TRBJ1-2|NA
CASSFGDANYGYTF
TGTGCCAGCAGCTTCGGGGACGCTAACTATGGCTACACCTTC
>TRBV5-8|NA|TRBJ1-1|NA
CASSPMNTEAFF
TGTGCCAGCAGCCCGATGAACACTGAAGCTTTCTTT
>TRBV19|TRBD1|TRBJ1-1|NA
CASSTDREEMNTEAFF
TGTGCCAGTAGTACGGACAGGGAGGAAATGAACACTGAAGCTTTCTTT
>TRBV7-9|NA|TRBJ1-1|NA
CASSLGSEAFF
TGTGCCAGCAGCTTGGGAAGTGAAGCTTTCTTT
>TRBV4-1|NA|TRBJ2-1|once
CASSHRAGTGDNEQFF
TGCGCCAGCAGCCATAGAGCCGGGACGGGGGACAATGAGCAGTTCTTC
>TRBV30|NA|TRBJ1-1|NA
CAWSVQMEGPAFF
TGTGCCTGGAGTGTACAGATGGAGGGGCCCGCTTTCTTT
>TRBV7-2|NA|TRBJ1-6|few
CASSESTVSSYNSPLHF
TGTGCCAGCAGCGAGTCCACCGTTAGCTCCTATAATTCACCCCTCCACTTT
>TRBV30|TRBD2|TRBJ2-5|NA
CAWSVVSGREETQYF
TGTGCCTGGAGTGTTGTCAGCGGGAGGGAGGAGACCCAGTACTTC
>TRBV9|NA|TRBJ1-1|NA
CASSPPGDTEAFF
TGTGCCAGCAGCCCCCCCGGGGACACTGAAGCTTTCTTT
>TRBV25-1|NA|TRBJ2-7|NA
CASGPGGSLSYEQYF
TGTGCCAGCGGGCCCGGGGGATCCCTCTCCTACGAGCAGTACTTC
>TRBV19|NA|TRBJ2-7|NA
CASSSRDISYEQYF
TGTGCCAGTAGCAGCCGGGACATCTCCTACGAGCAGTACTTC
>TRBV7-9|NA|TRBJ1-1|once
CASSSGDPEAFF
TGTGCCAGCAGCTCCGGGGATCCTGAAGCTTTCTTT
>TRBV7-6|NA|TRBJ1-1|NA
CASSLAGTQEPNTEAFF
TGTGCCAGCAGCTTAGCGGGTACACAAGAGCCGAACACTGAAGCTTTCTTT
>TRBV2|NA|TRBJ1-6|NA
CASSELSENSPLHF
TGTGCCAGCAGTGAACTATCCGAGAATTCACCCCTCCACTTT
>TRBV5-1|TRBD2|TRBJ2-1|NA
CASSSSMDYPSGGGSEQFF
TGCGCCAGCAGCTCCAGCATGGACTACCCTAGCGGGGGTGGGAGTGAGCAGTTCTTC
>TRBV27|TRBD1|TRBJ2-7|NA
CASSQILGTGVFEQYF
TGTGCCAGCAGCCAAATCCTCGGGACAGGGGTGTTCGAGCAGTACTTC
>TRBV19|TRBD1|TRBJ1-1|NA
CASSIEGQMNTEAFF
TGTGCCAGTAGTATAGAGGGACAGATGAACACTGAAGCTTTCTTT
>TRBV27|TRBD1|TRBJ2-7|once
CASSPSTGTEVYEQYF
TGTGCCAGCAGTCCCTCAACCGGGACAGAAGTTTACGAGCAGTACTTC
>TRBV11-2|TRBD1|TRBJ1-1|NA
CASSLWTGYEAFF
TGTGCCAGCAGCTTATGGACAGGGTACGAAGCTTTCTTT
>TRBV27|NA|TRBJ1-2|NA
CASSWSEYYGYTF
TGTGCCAGCAGTTGGTCCGAATACTATGGCTACACCTTC
>TRBV10-2|TRBD2|TRBJ2-1|NA
CASSKQREGYNEQFF
TGCGCCAGCAGTAAACAGCGGGAGGGGTACAATGAGCAGTTCTTC
>TRBV7-9|NA|TRBJ2-7|NA
CASSFRGAPYEQYF
TGTGCCAGCAGCTTTCGTGGGGCCCCCTACGAGCAGTACTTC
>TRBV7-8|NA|TRBJ2-7|NA
CASIEGLVGFSYEQYF
TGTGCCAGTATCGAAGGGTTAGTGGGGTTCTCCTACGAGCAGTACTTC
>TRBV9|NA|TRBJ2-3|NA
CASSVDDPPADTQYF
TGTGCCAGCAGCGTAGATGACCCCCCGGCAGATACGCAGTATTTT
>TRBV5-1|TRBD1|TRBJ2-7|once
CASSYEGATYEQYF
TGCGCCAGCAGCTACGAGGGGGCCACCTACGAGCAGTACTTC
>TRBV30|TRBD1|TRBJ2-7|NA
CAWSDPGGSYEQYF
TGTGCCTGGAGTGACCCAGGGGGTTCGTACGAGCAGTACTTC
>TRBV7-9|NA|TRBJ2-5|NA
CASSRPYVETQYF
TGTGCCAGCAGCCGGCCGTATGTGGAGACCCAGTACTTC
>TRBV29-1|NA|TRBJ2-1|NA
CSVAGSSSGNEQFF
TGCAGCGTGGCCGGTTCCAGCTCTGGCAATGAGCAGTTCTTC